These 10 T cell receptor beta chains came from one sample sequenced in a study of somatic mutations in cytotoxic T cells in rheumatoid arthritis. Measured with immunoSEQ multiplex PCR; TCRdb has only the in-frame clones, and not every one. The top ten clones hold about 3.5% of a sample with some 23,000 clones, around 80% of them seen once. Input material: CD8+ T cells sorted from blood. Source of these receptors: an adult with rheumatoid arthritis.

This clone appeared a few times. The rearrangement uses TRBV19 and TRBJ1-1; TRBD1 is a possible D gene (5 bases). The CDR3 spans 14 residues. The germline V gene encodes CDR1 LNHDA and CDR2 SQIVND (reference sequence). V was shortened by 6 bases and J by 4 bases, with 15 bases between the two germline ends. CDR3 loop: CASSLGGCGTEAFF. CDR3 nucleotides: TGTGCCAGTAGCCTGGGGGGGTGTGGCACTGAAGCTTTCTTT.

V usage is TRBV6-5 and J usage is TRBJ1-3, with 8 bases lining up with TRBD1. The CDR3 has 15 amino acids. The ends lost 0 bases at V and 7 bases at J; junction bases unmatched: 5. Germline V CDR1 and CDR2: MNHEY, SVGAGI. Here the CDR3 DNA reads TGTGCCAGCAGTTACTCGCGGGGACAGGAGAACACCATATATTTT. Residues: CASSYSRGQENTIYF.

The CDR3 coding sequence is TGTGCCAGCAGCCAAGGGACTAGCGGGGACTACGAGCAGTACTTC. It translates to CASSQGTSGDYEQYF. V usage is TRBV4-2 and J usage is TRBJ2-7; 12 bases fit TRBD2. The length of the CDR3 is 15 residues. V shed 1 base, J shed 3 bases, and the junction held 1 base outside the gene matches. Germline CDR1 is LGHNA and CDR2 is YNFKEQ.

The CDR3 bases are TGTGCCAGCAGCCAAGATGCGACGGGGTTTGGCTACACCTTC. Translated: CASSQDATGFGYTF. This chain uses TRBV4-2 with TRBJ1-2; D ambiguous. CDR1 and CDR2 from the germline V gene are LGHNA and YNFKEQ. This CDR3 has 14 residues. V was pared by 0 bases and J by 7 bases, with 12 bases between.

This chain uses TRBV4-1 with TRBJ2-7, with D possibly TRBD1 on 5 matching bases. Germline-derived CDR1 and CDR2 are MGHRA and YSYEKL. Trimming left V 1 base short and J 6 bases short, with 13 bases between. There are 14 residues in the CDR3. Here the CDR3 DNA reads TGCGCCAGCAGCCAAGCCCCCGGACAAGGCGAGCAGTACTTC. Its protein product is CASSQAPGQGEQYF.

The genes are TRBV6-6 and TRBJ2-1, with D maybe TRBD2 (5 bases). The CDR3 spans 12 residues. Germline V gene data show CDR1 as MNHNY and CDR2 as SVGAGI (reference sequence). V was pared by 8 bases and J by 4 bases, with 9 bases between. The CDR3, as DNA: TGTGCCAGCGGACTCACGTACAATGAGCAGTTCTTC. It specifies CASGLTYNEQFF.

The chain carries TRBV15 and TRBJ2-5; perhaps TRBD1 as D (5 bases). V lost 4 bases and J lost 12, with 21 bases in between. The V gene's germline CDR1 is LNHNV and CDR2 YYDKDF (reference sequence). The CDR3 has 14 amino acids. CDR3 amino acids: CATSTENRQRSEYF. In DNA form, the CDR3 reads TGTGCCACCAGCACCGAAAACAGGCAAAGATCCGAGTACTTC.

V gene TRBV7-2 combines with J gene TRBJ2-7; unclear D gene. Trimming left V 5 bases short and J 2 bases short, with 10 bases between. This CDR3 comprises 13 residues. Germline V gene data show CDR1 as SGHTA and CDR2 as FQGNSA. The CDR3 loop reads CASSEINPYEQYF. The CDR3, as DNA: TGTGCCAGCAGCGAGATTAACCCCTACGAGCAGTACTTC.

The chain has TRBV5-4 and TRBJ2-3; D is unclear. The germline CDR1 and CDR2 sequences are SGHNT and YYREEE (reference sequence). The CDR3 has 15 residues. V gave up 6 bases and J gave up 0 bases, with 14 bases separating them. The CDR3, as DNA: TGTGCCAGCACCCCAGACTGGGCTAGCACAGATACGCAGTATTTT. Translated: CASTPDWASTDTQYF.

The rearrangement joins TRBV6-5 to TRBJ2-3; D is ambiguous. In germline, CDR1 is MNHEY, CDR2 SVGAGI. Trimming shortened V by 6 bases and J by 1 base, and 11 bases separated the two germline ends. The CDR3 is 14 residues long. CDR3 sequence (DNA): TGTGCCAGCAGCCTAGGAGTCGGCACAGATACGCAGTATTTT. Protein product: CASSLGVGTDTQYF.